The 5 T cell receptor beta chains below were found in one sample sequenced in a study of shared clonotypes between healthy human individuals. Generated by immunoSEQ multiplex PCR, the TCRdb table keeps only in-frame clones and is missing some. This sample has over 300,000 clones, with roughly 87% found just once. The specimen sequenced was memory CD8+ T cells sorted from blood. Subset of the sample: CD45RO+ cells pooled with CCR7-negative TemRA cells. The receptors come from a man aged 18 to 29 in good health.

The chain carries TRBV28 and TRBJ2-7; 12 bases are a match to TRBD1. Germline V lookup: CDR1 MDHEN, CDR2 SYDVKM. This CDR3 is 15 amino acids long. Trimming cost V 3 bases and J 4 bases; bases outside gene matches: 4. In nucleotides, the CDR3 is TGTGCCAGCAGTTTCCCGGGACAGGGGGCGTACGAGCAGTACTTC. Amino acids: CASSFPGQGAYEQYF.

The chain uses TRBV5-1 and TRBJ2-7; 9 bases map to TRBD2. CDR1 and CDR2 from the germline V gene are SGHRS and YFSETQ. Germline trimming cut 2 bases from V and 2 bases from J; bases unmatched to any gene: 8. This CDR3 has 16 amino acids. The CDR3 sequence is CASSFSMREGTYEQYF. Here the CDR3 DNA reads TGCGCCAGCAGCTTCAGCATGCGGGAGGGAACCTACGAGCAGTACTTC.

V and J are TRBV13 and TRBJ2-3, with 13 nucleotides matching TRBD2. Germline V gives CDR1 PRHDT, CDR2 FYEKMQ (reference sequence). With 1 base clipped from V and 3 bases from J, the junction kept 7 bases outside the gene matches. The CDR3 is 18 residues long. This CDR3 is CASSLELAGGPGTDTQYF. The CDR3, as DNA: TGTGCCAGCAGCTTAGAACTAGCGGGAGGGCCCGGGACAGATACGCAGTATTTT.

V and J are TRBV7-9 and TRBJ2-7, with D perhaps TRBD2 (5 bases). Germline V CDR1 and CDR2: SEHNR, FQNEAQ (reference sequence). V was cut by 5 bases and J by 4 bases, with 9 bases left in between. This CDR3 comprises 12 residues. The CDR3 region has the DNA TGTGCCAGCAGCACCAGACTATACGAGCAGTACTTC. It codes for CASSTRLYEQYF.

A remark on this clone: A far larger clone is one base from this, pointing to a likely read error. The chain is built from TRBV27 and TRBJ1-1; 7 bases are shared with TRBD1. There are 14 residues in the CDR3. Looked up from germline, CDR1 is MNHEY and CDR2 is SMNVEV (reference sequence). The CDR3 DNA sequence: TGTGCCAGCAGGACGACAGGGCTGAACACTGAAGCTTCCTTT. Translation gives CASRTTGLNTEASF.